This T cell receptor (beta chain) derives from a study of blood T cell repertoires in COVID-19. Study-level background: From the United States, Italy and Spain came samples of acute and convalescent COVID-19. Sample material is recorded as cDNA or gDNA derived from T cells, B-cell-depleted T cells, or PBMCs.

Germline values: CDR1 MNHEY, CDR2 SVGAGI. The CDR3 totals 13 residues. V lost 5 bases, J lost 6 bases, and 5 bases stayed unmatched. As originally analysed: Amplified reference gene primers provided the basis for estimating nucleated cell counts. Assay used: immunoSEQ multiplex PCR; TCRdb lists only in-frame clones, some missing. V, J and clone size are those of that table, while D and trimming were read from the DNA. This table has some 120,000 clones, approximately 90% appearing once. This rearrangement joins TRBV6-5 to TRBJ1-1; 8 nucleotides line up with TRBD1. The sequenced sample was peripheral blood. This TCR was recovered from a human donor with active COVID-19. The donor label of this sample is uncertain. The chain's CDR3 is CASSRTGKAEAFF. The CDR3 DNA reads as TGTGCCAGCAGTCGGACAGGGAAAGCTGAAGCTTTCTTT.